This T cell receptor beta chain was recorded in a study of radiotherapy plus CTLA-4 blockade in lung cancer. Whole-study context: Objective responses were seen in around 19% of patients, disease control in 31%. Study-wide results and caveats: Reportedly, early blood T cell clone dynamics best predicted response, with interferon-beta.

Profiling relied on immunoSEQ multiplex PCR, and the TCRdb table lists in-frame clones only, not all of them. Of over 45,000 clones detected, 65% to 80% appear once; the ten largest clones hold approximately 17%. Comments on this clone: What it binds is unknown.

V was cut by 2 bases and J by 5 bases, with 12 bases left in between. This CDR3 region has 13 residues. CDR1 GTSNPN and CDR2 SVGIG come from the germline V gene (reference sequence). Chemo-refractory metastatic non-small-cell lung cancer patients were treated with focal radiation plus CTLA-4 blockade with ipilimumab. The chain links TRBV30 to TRBJ1-1; D remains unclear. This sequence originates from a human donor with non-small cell lung cancer who had a complete response to radiotherapy plus ipilimumab. The input for sequencing was peripheral blood, taken from a patient treated with radiotherapy plus ipilimumab. The CDR3 DNA reads TGTGCCTGGAGTACCACAGTGACGACTGAAGCTTTCTTT. Translated: CAWSTTVTTEAFF.